These T cell receptor beta chains were read from a single sample in a study of cytomegalovirus exposure and HLA in healthy donors. Generated by immunoSEQ multiplex PCR, the TCRdb table keeps only in-frame clones and is missing some. The sample has approximately 88,000 clones, around 64% seen once. The specimen sequenced was PBMCs. Receptors were obtained from a man aged 55 to 70 in good health and CMV-seronegative. The CDR3 runs from the conserved cysteine through the conserved F or W. D genes are given only for firm matches. Not all rows give a size; the values are once, few, many and, for expanded clones, a class.

V	D	J	size	CDR3	DNA
TRBV2	-	TRBJ2-7	-	CASSVLREGYEQYF	TGTGCCAGCAGTGTACTGAGGGAAGGGTACGAGCAGTACTTC
TRBV19	TRBD1	TRBJ1-2	-	CASSISTGGEYGYTF	TGTGCCAGTAGTATAAGTACAGGGGGCGAATATGGCTACACCTTC
TRBV5-6	-	TRBJ1-2	many	CASSLDPGGTYGYTF	TGTGCCAGCAGCTTGGACCCGGGGGGGACCTATGGCTACACCTTC
TRBV19	-	TRBJ1-3	-	CASSIVAGPGNTIYF	TGTGCCAGTAGTATAGTGGCAGGCCCAGGAAACACCATATATTTT
TRBV7-2	-	TRBJ1-1	few	CASSLVRFDTEAFF	TGTGCCAGCAGCTTAGTCCGGTTCGACACTGAAGCTTTCTTT
TRBV29-1	-	TRBJ2-5	-	CSVLLGETQYF	TGCAGCGTGCTGCTCGGAGAGACCCAGTACTTC
TRBV2	TRBD2	TRBJ2-3	-	CASSKREGITDTQYF	TGTGCCAGCAGTAAGCGGGAGGGAATCACAGATACGCAGTATTTT
TRBV5-6	TRBD1	TRBJ2-4	-	CASSLRTGLTKNIQYF	TGTGCCAGCAGCCTCCGGACAGGCCTAACCAAAAACATTCAGTACTTC
TRBV19	-	TRBJ1-5	-	CASRPTGQPQHF	TGTGCCAGTAGGCCCACAGGTCAGCCCCAGCATTTT
TRBV13	-	TRBJ2-5	-	CASSQTRAETQYF	TGTGCCAGCAGCCAGACTAGGGCGGAGACCCAGTACTTC
TRBV28	-	TRBJ2-1	few	CASSFGGYSYNEQFF	TGTGCCAGCAGTTTTGGGGGCTACTCCTACAATGAGCAGTTCTTC
TRBV29-1	-	TRBJ2-3	few	CSVDEGTDTQYF	TGCAGCGTTGACGAGGGCACAGATACGCAGTATTTT
TRBV14	TRBD1	TRBJ2-5	-	CASSAGGTQYF	TGTGCCAGCAGTGCAGGGGGGACCCAGTACTTC
TRBV5-5	TRBD2	TRBJ2-7	-	CASRAGTSGSRDEQYF	TGTGCCAGCAGGGCCGGGACTAGCGGGTCGAGGGACGAGCAGTACTTC
TRBV4-2	-	TRBJ1-1	-	CASSQLKGPSNTEAFF	TGTGCCAGCAGCCAACTAAAGGGGCCCTCGAACACTGAAGCTTTCTTT
TRBV12-5	-	TRBJ1-4	once	CASGSDATNEKLFF	TGTGCTAGTGGTTCAGATGCAACTAATGAAAAACTGTTTTTT
TRBV6-1	TRBD2	TRBJ2-7	-	CASSGFGTIYEQYF	TGTGCCAGCAGTGGCTTCGGGACTATCTACGAGCAGTACTTC
TRBV9	TRBD1	TRBJ1-3	-	CASSPTPRTGGSGNTIYF	TGTGCCAGCAGCCCAACCCCGCGGACAGGGGGTTCTGGAAACACCATATATTTT
TRBV5-4	TRBD2	TRBJ2-5	few	CASSPSGTQETQYF	TGTGCCAGCAGCCCAAGCGGGACCCAAGAGACCCAGTACTTC
TRBV7-3	TRBD1	TRBJ1-6	-	CASSSRPGQNSPLHF	TGTGCCAGCAGCTCACGCCCGGGACAGAATTCACCCCTCCACTTT
TRBV19	TRBD2	TRBJ2-1	few	CASSMTSFPYNEQFF	TGTGCCAGTAGTATGACTAGCTTTCCTTACAATGAGCAGTTCTTC
TRBV18	TRBD1	TRBJ1-1	few	CASSPLGQGKAEAFF	TGTGCCAGCTCACCACTCGGACAGGGGAAGGCTGAAGCTTTCTTT
TRBV7-3	TRBD2	TRBJ2-1	-	CASSLHSGISYNEQFF	TGTGCCAGCAGCTTACATAGCGGGATTTCCTACAATGAGCAGTTCTTC
TRBV25-1	TRBD2	TRBJ2-5	few	CASSERGGWETQYF	TGTGCCAGCAGTGAACGGGGGGGCTGGGAGACCCAGTACTTC
TRBV5-1	TRBD1	TRBJ1-1	once	CASSRTGDNTEAFF	TGCGCCAGCAGCAGGACAGGGGATAACACTGAAGCTTTCTTT
TRBV2	TRBD1	TRBJ1-5	-	CASSEALGQGNQPQHF	TGTGCCAGCAGTGAAGCGTTGGGACAGGGCAATCAGCCCCAGCATTTT
TRBV2	TRBD1	TRBJ1-2	-	CASRTGGLAGYTF	TGTGCCAGCAGGACAGGGGGCCTTGCGGGCTACACCTTC
TRBV19	TRBD1	TRBJ1-2	-	CASAGTGTGYTF	TGTGCCAGTGCCGGGACAGGGACTGGCTACACCTTC
TRBV9	TRBD1	TRBJ2-2	-	CASSAGTGTTGELFF	TGTGCCAGCAGCGCCGGGACAGGCACCACCGGGGAGCTGTTTTTT
TRBV5-1	-	TRBJ2-7	-	CASSSESSYEQYF	TGCGCCAGCAGCTCTGAGAGCTCCTACGAGCAGTACTTC
TRBV11-2	-	TRBJ2-4	once	CASSLGQGRVGLAKNIQYF	TGTGCCAGCAGCTTAGGACAGGGAAGGGTGGGACTAGCCAAAAACATTCAGTACTTC
TRBV28	-	TRBJ1-2	-	CASRSGQPYTGYTF	TGTGCCAGCAGGAGCGGACAGCCCTATACTGGCTACACCTTC
TRBV6-4	-	TRBJ2-1	few	CASSESGEGGEQFF	TGTGCCAGCAGTGAGAGCGGGGAGGGGGGTGAGCAGTTCTTC
TRBV19	TRBD2	TRBJ2-2	-	CASSISGSRELFF	TGTGCCAGTAGTATAAGCGGGAGCAGGGAGCTGTTTTTT
TRBV5-1	-	TRBJ2-7	-	CASSLVRGYEQYF	TGCGCCAGCAGCTTGGTCAGGGGCTACGAGCAGTACTTC
TRBV6-5	TRBD1	TRBJ2-5	few	CASSLTGGQTGTQYF	TGTGCCAGCAGTTTGACAGGGGGCCAGACGGGGACCCAGTACTTC
TRBV28	TRBD1	TRBJ2-3	few	CASTTDRGTDTQYF	TGTGCCAGCACCACGGACAGGGGCACAGATACGCAGTATTTT
TRBV10-3	-	TRBJ2-2	-	CAIPNSPGLNTGELFF	TGTGCCATCCCCAATTCGCCGGGACTTAACACCGGGGAGCTGTTTTTT
TRBV7-2	-	TRBJ2-1	-	CASSRTGNEQFF	TGTGCCAGCAGCCGAACAGGCAATGAGCAGTTCTTC
TRBV29-1	-	TRBJ2-3	-	CSVTQGVDTQYF	TGCAGCGTGACTCAAGGGGTAGATACGCAGTATTTT
TRBV19	TRBD1	TRBJ2-1	few	CASSSGQVGVKQFF	TGTGCCAGTAGTAGCGGACAGGTAGGGGTTAAGCAGTTCTTC
TRBV14	-	TRBJ2-3	-	CASSHGLTDTQYF	TGTGCCAGCAGCCACGGACTCACAGATACGCAGTATTTT
TRBV5-4	-	TRBJ1-2	-	CASSLERGHYTF	TGTGCCAGCAGCTTGGAGCGGGGCCACTACACCTTC
TRBV14	TRBD1	TRBJ2-2	-	CASSRKTGVANTGELFF	TGTGCCAGCAGCCGCAAAACAGGGGTGGCGAACACCGGGGAGCTGTTTTTT
TRBV5-1	-	TRBJ1-4	-	CASSSGSTNEKLFF	TGCGCCAGCAGCTCGGGGTCGACTAATGAAAAACTGTTTTTT
TRBV6-1	TRBD1	TRBJ1-1	few	CASSEPTGGTEAFF	TGTGCCAGCAGTGAACCCACAGGGGGCACTGAAGCTTTCTTT
TRBV6-1	-	TRBJ1-2	few	CASRPGGAYYGYTF	TGTGCCAGCAGGCCCGGAGGGGCGTACTATGGCTACACCTTC
TRBV27	-	TRBJ2-7	-	CASSPRGGGGYEQYF	TGTGCCAGCAGTCCCCGTGGAGGGGGAGGGTACGAGCAGTACTTC
TRBV11-2	-	TRBJ2-1	-	CASSFSSGYNEQFF	TGTGCCAGCAGCTTCAGCAGCGGGTACAATGAGCAGTTCTTC
TRBV5-1	-	TRBJ2-5	-	CASSLSYQETQYF	TGCGCCAGCAGCTTGTCCTACCAAGAGACCCAGTACTTC
TRBV16	-	TRBJ1-1	-	CASSQPGRSTEAFF	TGTGCCAGCAGCCAACCAGGGAGGTCCACTGAAGCTTTCTTT
TRBV2	-	TRBJ1-5	-	CASSPGHSNQPQHF	TGTGCCAGCAGTCCAGGGCATAGCAATCAGCCCCAGCATTTT
TRBV7-9	-	TRBJ1-1	-	CASNNRVHTEAFF	TGTGCCAGCAACAACAGGGTGCACACTGAAGCTTTCTTT
TRBV21-1	-	TRBJ2-7	-	CASSNFAGAITYEQYF	TGTGCCAGCAGCAATTTCGCGGGTGCCATTACCTACGAGCAGTACTTC
TRBV25-1	-	TRBJ1-1	many	CASRPGSQEAEAFF	TGTGCCAGCAGACCCGGGTCCCAAGAAGCTGAAGCTTTCTTT
TRBV28	-	TRBJ2-4	-	CASSLEGVNIQYF	TGTGCCAGCAGTTTAGAGGGGGTCAACATTCAGTACTTC
TRBV6-4	TRBD2	TRBJ2-2	-	CASSERTSGHTGELFF	TGTGCCAGCAGTGAAAGAACTAGCGGGCATACCGGGGAGCTGTTTTTT
TRBV19	TRBD1	TRBJ1-1	-	CASSILTGGAETEAFF	TGTGCCAGTAGTATACTCACAGGGGGCGCGGAAACTGAAGCTTTCTTT
TRBV6-6	TRBD2	TRBJ2-7	-	CASSYSIGEGAHEQYF	TGTGCCAGCAGTTACTCGATTGGGGAGGGAGCCCACGAGCAGTACTTC